The T cell receptor (beta chain) described here comes from a study of T cells in Graves' hyperthyroidism and ophthalmopathy. Exclusion of patients followed from uncontrolled infection, other autoimmune disease, pregnancy or lactation. The authors took PBMCs from roughly 10 ml fresh peripheral blood. Researchers amplified the TCR beta CDR3 regions from RNA transcripts. The HTBI set primed first-round TCR CDR3 RT-PCR. Each CDR3 protein is one row after TCRdb ran MiXCR on the multiplex PCR reads. The data hold 530,000 or so distinct CDR3 sequences, with 17% observed a single time. This clonotype was seen at least ten times. The germline gives CDR1 SGHRS, CDR2 YFSETQ. V dropped 5 bases and J dropped 2; count of bases not matched to a gene: 5. This CDR3 has 14 amino acids.

This chain links TRBV5-1 with TRBJ2-7; 9 nucleotides align to TRBD2. This TCR was sampled from a woman between 18 and 29 years old with Graves' ophthalmopathy. The sample comprised blood. The CDR3 spells CASRAGLATYEQYF. The CDR3 DNA sequence: TGCGCCAGCAGGGCCGGACTAGCGACCTACGAGCAGTACTTC.